Listed below are T cell receptor beta chains from one sample, sequenced in a study of blood T cell repertoires in COVID-19. The table came from immunoSEQ multiplex PCR; TCRdb's copy has only in-frame clones and leaves some out. The sample contains around 70,000 clones, about nine tenths of which appear only once. Sequences were obtained from peripheral blood. These receptors all stem from a man aged 50-60 years with acute or convalescent COVID-19. CDR3s include the opening cysteine and the closing phenylalanine or tryptophan. D genes are given only for firm matches. For some rows the clone size is stated as once, few or many, or as a class when expanded; others skip it.

cdr3_nt: TGCAGCGTTGGGGCCGGCCCCGGCCCCTACGAGCAGTACTTC; cdr3_aa: CSVGAGPGPYEQYF; cdr3_length: 14; d_call: .; j_call: TRBJ2-7; v_call: TRBV29-1; clone_size: .
cdr3_nt: TGCGCCAGCAGCCAAGCGGGACAGGGGCGAGAGACCCAGTACTTC; cdr3_aa: CASSQAGQGRETQYF; cdr3_length: 15; d_call: TRBD1; j_call: TRBJ2-5; v_call: TRBV4-1; clone_size: .
cdr3_nt: TGTGCCAGCAGCCATGGGGGGTATACCGGAGATACGCAGTATTTT; cdr3_aa: CASSHGGYTGDTQYF; cdr3_length: 15; d_call: .; j_call: TRBJ2-3; v_call: TRBV3-1/TRBV3-2; clone_size: .
cdr3_nt: TGTGCCAGCAGTGTTGGGGGAGGAAACACCGGGGAGCTGTTTTTT; cdr3_aa: CASSVGGGNTGELFF; cdr3_length: 15; d_call: .; j_call: TRBJ2-2; v_call: TRBV2; clone_size: .
cdr3_nt: TGTGCCAGCAGCTCCACTAGCGGGAGCTCCTACAATGAGCAGTTCTTC; cdr3_aa: CASSSTSGSSYNEQFF; cdr3_length: 16; d_call: TRBD2; j_call: TRBJ2-1; v_call: TRBV7-9; clone_size: once
cdr3_nt: TGTGCCAGCAGCCAGATACCAGGATACACTGAAGCTTTCTTT; cdr3_aa: CASSQIPGYTEAFF; cdr3_length: 14; d_call: .; j_call: TRBJ1-1; v_call: TRBV6-4; clone_size: .
cdr3_nt: TGTGCCAGCAGTTTATCCAGCGGGGGGCTGCCGAACACCGGGGAGCTGTTTTTT; cdr3_aa: CASSLSSGGLPNTGELFF; cdr3_length: 18; d_call: TRBD2; j_call: TRBJ2-2; v_call: TRBV27; clone_size: .
cdr3_nt: TGTGCCAGTAGTATTTATGGGACTGGTCCCTACGAGCAGTACTTC; cdr3_aa: CASSIYGTGPYEQYF; cdr3_length: 15; d_call: .; j_call: TRBJ2-7; v_call: TRBV19; clone_size: .
cdr3_nt: TGCGCCAGCAGCTTGGCCGGGGTTCCTAGCACAGATACGCAGTATTTT; cdr3_aa: CASSLAGVPSTDTQYF; cdr3_length: 16; d_call: .; j_call: TRBJ2-3; v_call: TRBV5-1; clone_size: .
cdr3_nt: TGTGCCAGCAGCGGGGGCGGTTTCAATGAGCAGTTCTTC; cdr3_aa: CASSGGGFNEQFF; cdr3_length: 13; d_call: .; j_call: TRBJ2-1; v_call: TRBV5-4; clone_size: .
cdr3_nt: TGTGCCAGCAGCCAAGATCGGGGAGCATACCAAGAGACCCAGTACTTC; cdr3_aa: CASSQDRGAYQETQYF; cdr3_length: 16; d_call: .; j_call: TRBJ2-5; v_call: TRBV3-1/TRBV3-2; clone_size: .
cdr3_nt: TGCGCCAGCAGAAAGGACAGAGGGAACACTGAAGCTTTCTTT; cdr3_aa: CASRKDRGNTEAFF; cdr3_length: 14; d_call: .; j_call: TRBJ1-1; v_call: TRBV4-3; clone_size: .
cdr3_nt: TGCGCCAGCAACCGACAGGATGGTGAAAAACTGTTTTTT; cdr3_aa: CASNRQDGEKLFF; cdr3_length: 13; d_call: .; j_call: TRBJ1-4; v_call: TRBV4-1; clone_size: .
cdr3_nt: TGCGCCAGCAGCCAAGAGCCGGGACTAGCGGGAGGGGAAAACAATGAGCAGTTCTTC; cdr3_aa: CASSQEPGLAGGENNEQFF; cdr3_length: 19; d_call: TRBD2; j_call: TRBJ2-1; v_call: TRBV4-1; clone_size: .
cdr3_nt: TGTGCCAGCAGTTTAAAGGACACCCCCGGTGTCACTGAAGCTTTCTTT; cdr3_aa: CASSLKDTPGVTEAFF; cdr3_length: 16; d_call: .; j_call: TRBJ1-1; v_call: TRBV27; clone_size: few
cdr3_nt: TGTGCCAGCAGCCCCGTTGGGGGGGTAAGGAATAATTCACCCCTCCACTTT; cdr3_aa: CASSPVGGVRNNSPLHF; cdr3_length: 17; d_call: .; j_call: TRBJ1-6; v_call: TRBV5-5; clone_size: few
cdr3_nt: TGTGCCAGCAGCCTGACCCCGGGACAGGGGACATTAAACATTCAGTACTTC; cdr3_aa: CASSLTPGQGTLNIQYF; cdr3_length: 17; d_call: TRBD1; j_call: TRBJ2-4; v_call: TRBV11-2; clone_size: .
cdr3_nt: TGTGCCAGTAGTATCCAGACAGGGCCCTTCTACGAGCAGTACTTC; cdr3_aa: CASSIQTGPFYEQYF; cdr3_length: 15; d_call: TRBD1; j_call: TRBJ2-7; v_call: TRBV19; clone_size: .
cdr3_nt: TGTGCCAGCAGCTTAGGAGCGCTCGGGTACCAAAATGGCTACACCTTC; cdr3_aa: CASSLGALGYQNGYTF; cdr3_length: 16; d_call: .; j_call: TRBJ1-2; v_call: TRBV13; clone_size: once
cdr3_nt: TGTGCCAGCAGCTTGGGTCAGGTACAGGAAGCTGAAGCTTTCTTT; cdr3_aa: CASSLGQVQEAEAFF; cdr3_length: 15; d_call: .; j_call: TRBJ1-1; v_call: TRBV5-4; clone_size: .
cdr3_nt: TGTGCCAGCAGCTTAGACAGGGACACCGGGGAGCTGTTTTTT; cdr3_aa: CASSLDRDTGELFF; cdr3_length: 14; d_call: TRBD1; j_call: TRBJ2-2; v_call: TRBV7-3; clone_size: .
cdr3_nt: TGTGCCAGCAGCCCCCCCGGAAAGGACAGTCAAGATCAGCCCCAGCATTTT; cdr3_aa: CASSPPGKDSQDQPQHF; cdr3_length: 17; d_call: .; j_call: TRBJ1-5; v_call: TRBV21-1; clone_size: .
cdr3_nt: TGTGCCAGTAGTGTTGGACAGGGGGCGCGGGGCAATCAGCCCCAGCATTTT; cdr3_aa: CASSVGQGARGNQPQHF; cdr3_length: 17; d_call: TRBD1; j_call: TRBJ1-5; v_call: TRBV19; clone_size: once
cdr3_nt: TGCGCCAGCAGCTTAGGCAGGGGGAACACCGGGGAGCTGTTTTTT; cdr3_aa: CASSLGRGNTGELFF; cdr3_length: 15; d_call: .; j_call: TRBJ2-2; v_call: TRBV5-1; clone_size: .
cdr3_nt: TGTGCCAGTACCTTGTGGTCAGGAGGGAACTATGGCTACACCTTC; cdr3_aa: CASTLWSGGNYGYTF; cdr3_length: 15; d_call: .; j_call: TRBJ1-2; v_call: TRBV19; clone_size: once
cdr3_nt: TGTGCCAGCAGCCAAGATGGGGAAGGGGGCGGGGAGCTGTTTTTT; cdr3_aa: CASSQDGEGGGELFF; cdr3_length: 15; d_call: .; j_call: TRBJ2-2; v_call: TRBV3-1/TRBV3-2; clone_size: .
cdr3_nt: TGTGCCAGCAGTCCCCGGGGACTAGCGGGATTGCAAAACATTCAGTACTTC; cdr3_aa: CASSPRGLAGLQNIQYF; cdr3_length: 17; d_call: TRBD2; j_call: TRBJ2-4; v_call: TRBV9; clone_size: .
cdr3_nt: TGTGCCAGCAGCCAGGACCGGGACAGGAGCACAGATACGCAGTATTTT; cdr3_aa: CASSQDRDRSTDTQYF; cdr3_length: 16; d_call: TRBD1; j_call: TRBJ2-3; v_call: TRBV16; clone_size: once
cdr3_nt: TGTGCCAGCAGCGAAACAGGGGGTGATGAGCAGTACTTC; cdr3_aa: CASSETGGDEQYF; cdr3_length: 13; d_call: TRBD1; j_call: TRBJ2-7; v_call: TRBV9; clone_size: .
cdr3_nt: TGTGCCAGCAGTTACTCTAGCGGGGGGTACAATGAGCAGTTCTTC; cdr3_aa: CASSYSSGGYNEQFF; cdr3_length: 15; d_call: TRBD2; j_call: TRBJ2-1; v_call: TRBV6-5; clone_size: .
cdr3_nt: TGTGCCACCAGCAGTTCGTACAGGGGGGAGTCGGGCTACACCTTC; cdr3_aa: CATSSSYRGESGYTF; cdr3_length: 15; d_call: TRBD1; j_call: TRBJ1-2; v_call: TRBV15; clone_size: .
cdr3_nt: TGTGCCAGCAGCTTTGACCTGACCCCGGGAAAACTGTTTTTT; cdr3_aa: CASSFDLTPGKLFF; cdr3_length: 14; d_call: .; j_call: TRBJ1-4; v_call: TRBV7-2; clone_size: .
cdr3_nt: TGTGCCTGGACACCAGGGCTGGGTGGAAACACCATATATTTT; cdr3_aa: CAWTPGLGGNTIYF; cdr3_length: 14; d_call: .; j_call: TRBJ1-3; v_call: TRBV30; clone_size: .
cdr3_nt: TGTGCCAGCAGCAGCGGACTAGCGGGGTTCCGCACAGATACGCAGTATTTT; cdr3_aa: CASSSGLAGFRTDTQYF; cdr3_length: 17; d_call: TRBD2; j_call: TRBJ2-3; v_call: TRBV5-8; clone_size: once
cdr3_nt: TGTGCCAGCAGCCCGGGACAGGGTACGGGAGAGCAGTACTTC; cdr3_aa: CASSPGQGTGEQYF; cdr3_length: 14; d_call: TRBD1; j_call: TRBJ2-7; v_call: TRBV11-1; clone_size: .
cdr3_nt: TGTGCCAGCAGTTACTCAACAGGGAGATATGGCTACACCTTC; cdr3_aa: CASSYSTGRYGYTF; cdr3_length: 14; d_call: .; j_call: TRBJ1-2; v_call: TRBV6-5; clone_size: .
cdr3_nt: TGTGCCAGCAGTCCCCCGGGGGTCTGGGAGCTGTTTTTT; cdr3_aa: CASSPPGVWELFF; cdr3_length: 13; d_call: .; j_call: TRBJ2-2; v_call: TRBV28; clone_size: .
cdr3_nt: TGTGCCAGCAGCCAACAGGAGAACACTGAAGCTTTCTTT; cdr3_aa: CASSQQENTEAFF; cdr3_length: 13; d_call: .; j_call: TRBJ1-1; v_call: TRBV7-9; clone_size: .
cdr3_nt: TGTGCCAGCAGTTACTCGAGAGGGAGCACTGAAGCTTTCTTT; cdr3_aa: CASSYSRGSTEAFF; cdr3_length: 14; d_call: .; j_call: TRBJ1-1; v_call: TRBV6-2/TRBV6-3; clone_size: once
cdr3_nt: TGCGCCAGCAGCTTAGGAACCCTAGACAATCAGCCCCAGCATTTT; cdr3_aa: CASSLGTLDNQPQHF; cdr3_length: 15; d_call: .; j_call: TRBJ1-5; v_call: TRBV5-1; clone_size: .
cdr3_nt: TGTGCCAGCAGCCTCGGGGAGAACTATGGCTACACCTTC; cdr3_aa: CASSLGENYGYTF; cdr3_length: 13; d_call: .; j_call: TRBJ1-2; v_call: TRBV7-9; clone_size: .
cdr3_nt: TGTGCCAGCAGCTTAGACCCCCGGGGGTATAGCGGGAGTGCTCGAGAGACCCAGTACTTC; cdr3_aa: CASSLDPRGYSGSARETQYF; cdr3_length: 20; d_call: TRBD2; j_call: TRBJ2-5; v_call: TRBV11-2; clone_size: .
cdr3_nt: TGTGCCAGCTCGGCGGGCAGGGAGGCGACCCAGTACTTC; cdr3_aa: CASSAGREATQYF; cdr3_length: 13; d_call: .; j_call: TRBJ2-5; v_call: TRBV3-1/TRBV3-2; clone_size: .
cdr3_nt: TGTGCCACCAGCGGAGGGGTGGCGGGAGCTCCGGATACGCAGTATTTT; cdr3_aa: CATSGGVAGAPDTQYF; cdr3_length: 16; d_call: TRBD2; j_call: TRBJ2-3; v_call: TRBV15; clone_size: .
cdr3_nt: TGTGCCAGCAGCGTCCTCGGGACTAGCAATGAGCAGTTCTTC; cdr3_aa: CASSVLGTSNEQFF; cdr3_length: 14; d_call: TRBD2; j_call: TRBJ2-1; v_call: TRBV9; clone_size: .
cdr3_nt: TGTGCCAGCAGCCCCCGGACAGGGGGCGGAAACACCGGGGAGCTGTTTTTT; cdr3_aa: CASSPRTGGGNTGELFF; cdr3_length: 17; d_call: TRBD1; j_call: TRBJ2-2; v_call: TRBV7-6; clone_size: .
cdr3_nt: TGTGCCAGCAGTTTGTTAGGGGTGCCCACCTATGGCTACACCTTC; cdr3_aa: CASSLLGVPTYGYTF; cdr3_length: 15; d_call: .; j_call: TRBJ1-2; v_call: TRBV28; clone_size: .
cdr3_nt: TGTGCCAGCAGTTACTCCCAGGCCCCGAGTCCCCTCCACTTT; cdr3_aa: CASSYSQAPSPLHF; cdr3_length: 14; d_call: .; j_call: TRBJ1-6; v_call: TRBV6-5; clone_size: .
cdr3_nt: TGTGCCAGCAGCTATTCACCGGGACTAGCTTCCCACGAGCAGTACTTC; cdr3_aa: CASSYSPGLASHEQYF; cdr3_length: 16; d_call: TRBD2; j_call: TRBJ2-7; v_call: TRBV7-9; clone_size: .
cdr3_nt: TGTGCCAGCTCTCAGCAACAGGAGAAGAACACTGAAGCTTTCTTT; cdr3_aa: CASSQQQEKNTEAFF; cdr3_length: 15; d_call: .; j_call: TRBJ1-1; v_call: TRBV18; clone_size: once
cdr3_nt: TGTGCCAGCTCACCCCCGGGACAGAACTATGGCTACACCTTC; cdr3_aa: CASSPPGQNYGYTF; cdr3_length: 14; d_call: TRBD1; j_call: TRBJ1-2; v_call: TRBV18; clone_size: .
cdr3_nt: TGCAGCGTCAGCCAATATACAGGGCCTCGCGAGCAGTACTTC; cdr3_aa: CSVSQYTGPREQYF; cdr3_length: 14; d_call: .; j_call: TRBJ2-7; v_call: TRBV29-1; clone_size: .
cdr3_nt: TGTGCCAGCTCCCTCAATAAGGGACAGGGCAACTATGGCTACACCTTC; cdr3_aa: CASSLNKGQGNYGYTF; cdr3_length: 16; d_call: TRBD1; j_call: TRBJ1-2; v_call: TRBV18; clone_size: .
cdr3_nt: TGTGCCAGCAGCCGAACCGGGACAGGCAGGGATACGCAGTATTTT; cdr3_aa: CASSRTGTGRDTQYF; cdr3_length: 15; d_call: TRBD1; j_call: TRBJ2-3; v_call: TRBV7-8; clone_size: .
cdr3_nt: TGTGCCAGCAGCCGGCAGGGACTCTACAATGAGCAGTTCTTC; cdr3_aa: CASSRQGLYNEQFF; cdr3_length: 14; d_call: .; j_call: TRBJ2-1; v_call: TRBV3-1/TRBV3-2; clone_size: .